This TCR beta chain stems from a study of T cells after yellow fever vaccination. Across the study: With SMART-Seq v4 Ultra Low Input, the fractions containing low cell numbers were prepared. Study results and caveats: The presence of abundant clonotypes contaminating from the bulk population was possible in FACS-sorted repertoires. Primary-vaccination clones mostly resurfaced post-booster (around 96% CD4, approximately 87% CD8).

TCRdb re-analysed the 5' RACE reads in MiXCR, keeping a single row per CDR3 protein. The table has 250,000 to 400,000 distinct CDR3 sequences, roughly 3.9% seen once. This clonotype was detected ten times or more. The antigen is not known. The sample consisted of PBMCs, taken 5 days after the yellow fever booster vaccination. The clonotype was recovered from a man aged 18 to 29 who received the YFV17D yellow fever vaccine.

The CDR3 nucleotides are TGTGCCAGCAGTTCCAGGACAGGGGGCCACGGGGAGCTGTTTTTT. Translating gives CASSSRTGGHGELFF. This sequence joins TRBV12-3 or TRBV12-4 and TRBJ2-2; 11 nucleotides line up with TRBD1. This CDR3 is built from 15 residues. V was clipped by 4 bases and J by 7 bases; unmatched bases: 5.